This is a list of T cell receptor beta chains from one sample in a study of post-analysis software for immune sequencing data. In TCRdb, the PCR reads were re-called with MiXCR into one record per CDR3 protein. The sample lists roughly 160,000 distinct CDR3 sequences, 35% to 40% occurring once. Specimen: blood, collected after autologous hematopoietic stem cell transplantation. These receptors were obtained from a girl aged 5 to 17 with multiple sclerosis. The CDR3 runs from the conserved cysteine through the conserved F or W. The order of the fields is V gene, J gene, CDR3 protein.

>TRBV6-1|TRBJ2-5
CASTRAGQVEETQYF
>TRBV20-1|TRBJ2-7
CSARKPGLAMYEQYF
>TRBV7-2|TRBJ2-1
CASSLALAGGGYNEQFF
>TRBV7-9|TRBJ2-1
CASSSGQGGYNEQFF
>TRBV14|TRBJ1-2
CASSLLRGAGDGYTF
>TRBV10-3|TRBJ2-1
CAISDGGLEGWEQFF
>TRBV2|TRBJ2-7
CASSEFGGGSPYEQYF
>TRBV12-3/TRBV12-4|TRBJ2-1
CASSAPRDSPYNEQFF
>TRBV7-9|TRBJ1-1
CASSLAQGTEAFF
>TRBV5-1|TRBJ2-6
CASSLGGTGSANVLTF
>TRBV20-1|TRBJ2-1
CSASGTRGYNEQFF
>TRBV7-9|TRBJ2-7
CASSLASGLSSHEQYF
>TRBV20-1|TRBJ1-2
CSARDRTSRNYGYTF
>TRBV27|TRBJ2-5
CASSLSGQAQETQYF
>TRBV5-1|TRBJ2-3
CASRTSGRPDTQYF
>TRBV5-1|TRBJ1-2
CASSFRDAESRGYTF
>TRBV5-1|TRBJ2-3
CASSLGVSDGADTQYF
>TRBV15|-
CATSRGPDYNEQYF
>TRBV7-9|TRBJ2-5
CASSLSAGVEETQYF
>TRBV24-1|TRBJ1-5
CATSDKTVPSNQPQHF
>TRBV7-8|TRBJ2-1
CASSLARPSSYNEQFF
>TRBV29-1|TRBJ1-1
CSVHGGNWNTEAFF
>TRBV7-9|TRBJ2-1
CASSPKWLADSYNEQFF
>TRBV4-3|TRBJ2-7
CASSQFTGTGNSYERYF
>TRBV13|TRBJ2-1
CASSLESREQFF
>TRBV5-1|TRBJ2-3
CASSLGQLGDTQYF
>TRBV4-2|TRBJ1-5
CASSRTAGRSNQPQHF
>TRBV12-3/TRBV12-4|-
CAGSERRETQYF
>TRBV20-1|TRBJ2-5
CSAREEDRGQETQYF
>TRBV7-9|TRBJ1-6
CASSLHRAGVRSPLHF
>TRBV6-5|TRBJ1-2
CASSPSRDYGYTF
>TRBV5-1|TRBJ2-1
CASSLPGWARSEQFF
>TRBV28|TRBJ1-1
CVTLEAGRGGDTEAFF
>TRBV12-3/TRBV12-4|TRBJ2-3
CASSLGPGDTQYF
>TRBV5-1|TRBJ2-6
CASSLQGPSLVGANVLTF
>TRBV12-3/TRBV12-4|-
CASSPTGTDRDEQYF
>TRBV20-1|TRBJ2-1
CSGIDRKIYNEQFF
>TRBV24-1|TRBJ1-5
CATSDLKSGEYSNQPQHF
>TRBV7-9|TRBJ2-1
CASSLEGNEQFF